These 10 T cell receptor beta chains were sequenced from one sample in a study of persistence of HIV-infected CD4 T cells. What these receptors recognize is not known. Cells were stimulated nonspecifically with anti-CD3/anti-CD28 magnetic beads. Sorting selected CD4+ T cells upregulating both CD40 ligand and CD69. The libraries were made with immunoSEQ version 4 in survey mode. Method: immunoSEQ multiplex PCR; TCRdb's copy keeps in-frame clones and lacks some. Here the sample spans tens of thousands of clones, about 88% being singletons. The sample was CD4+ T cells sorted from PBMCs after roughly 18-hour stimulation, taken from a patient who received antiretroviral therapy. The source of these receptors is an adult woman with HIV who was CMV-seropositive.

The J gene is TRBJ1-6, the V gene TRBV4-1, with unresolved D. V lost 0 bases to trimming and J lost 0 bases, with 6 bases between them. This CDR3 is 16 amino acids long. The germline CDR1 and CDR2 sequences are MGHRA and YSYEKL. CDR3 region: CASSQEGGSYNSPLHF. CDR3 sequence (DNA): TGCGCCAGCAGCCAAGAGGGCGGCTCCTATAATTCACCCCTCCACTTT.

The rearrangement uses TRBV6-6 and TRBJ1-6; D not resolved. Looked up from germline, CDR1 is MNHNY and CDR2 is SVGAGI (reference sequence). The CDR3 runs 13 residues. V was shortened by 4 bases and J by 9 bases, with 10 bases between the two germline ends. As DNA, the CDR3 is TGTGCCAGCAGTTCCCCGGACCGTTCACCCCTCCACTTT. Translation: CASSSPDRSPLHF.

The chain has TRBV19 and TRBJ1-1; TRBD1 aligns across 8 bases. The CDR3 runs 13 residues. Per germline, CDR1 LNHDA and CDR2 SQIVND (reference sequence). V was pared by 3 bases and J by 11 bases, with 8 bases of the junction left unmatched. CDR3 DNA: TGTGCCAGTAGTATTGCTCAGGGGGCTTTGGCTTTCTTT. It yields the protein CASSIAQGALAFF.

This sequence joins TRBV7-8 and TRBJ2-7; D is unclear. Trimming shortened V by 5 bases and J by 1 base, and 15 bases separated the two germline ends. The V gene's germline CDR1 is SGHVS and CDR2 FQNEAQ. The CDR3 length is 15 residues. CDR3 in amino acids: CASSPYNDGSYEQYV. The CDR3 nucleotides are TGTGCCAGCAGCCCCTACAATGACGGATCCTACGAGCAGTACGTC.

The chain carries TRBV3-1 (or the pseudogene TRBV3-2) and TRBJ2-3; 13 bases align to TRBD2. Per the germline V gene, CDR1 is LGHDT and CDR2 is YNNKEL (reference sequence). The J segment lost 4 bases and the V segment lost 8 bases, leaving 3 bases of the junction unmatched. The length of the CDR3 is 14 residues. The CDR3 DNA reads TGTGCCAGCGCTGGGACTAGCGGGGCAGATACGCAGTATTTT. Protein sequence: CASAGTSGADTQYF.

This clone showed up just a few times. The chain joins TRBV3-1 (or the pseudogene TRBV3-2) to TRBJ1-1, with 7 bases lining up with TRBD1. The trim removed 3 bases at V and 3 bases at J, leaving 4 bases unmatched. Germline CDR1 is LGHDT and CDR2 is YNNKEL (reference sequence). The CDR3 consists of 14 residues. The CDR3 bases are TGTGCCAGCAGCCAGGCAGACAGGGACACTGAAGCTTTCTTT. This translates into CASSQADRDTEAFF.

The chain uses TRBV18 and TRBJ2-7; the match to TRBD2 covers 10 bases. The CDR3 is 17 residues long. Germline V gene data show CDR1 as KGHSH and CDR2 as LQKENI. V lost 1 base and J lost 2; bases outside the gene matches: 8. The CDR3 loop reads CASSPLHSGGLAYEQYF. The CDR3 DNA reads as TGTGCCAGCTCACCACTTCATAGCGGGGGGCTTGCCTACGAGCAGTACTTC. The full variable domain, with the rest looked up from reference TRBV18 and TRBJ2-7, is NAGVMQNPRHLVRRRGQEARLRCSPMKGHSHVYWYRQLPEEGLKFMVYLQKENIIDESGMPKERFSAEFPKEGPSILRIQQVVRGDSAAYFCASSPLHSGGLAYEQYFGPGTRLTVT.

The chain is built from TRBV4-1 and TRBJ1-2; D is uncertain. This CDR3 region has 16 residues. Trimming pared 3 bases from V and 2 bases from J, leaving 16 bases between. The germline V gene has CDR1 MGHRA and CDR2 YSYEKL. Here the CDR3 DNA reads TGCGCCAGCAGCCAGATCCCTCGGGGTAGGAACTATGGCTACACCTTC. The encoded protein is CASSQIPRGRNYGYTF.

This sequence joins TRBV5-1 and TRBJ1-5; D is undetermined. In germline, CDR1 is SGHRS, CDR2 YFSETQ. V was shortened by 0 bases and J by 4 bases, with 11 bases between the two germline ends. The CDR3 totals 15 residues. The CDR3 DNA follows: TGCGCCAGCAGCTTGGGAGGTCGAGGAAATCAGCCCCAGCATTTT. Its protein is CASSLGGRGNQPQHF. Looking up the rest from reference TRBV5-1 and TRBJ1-5 gives the full variable domain: KAGVTQTPRYLIKTRGQQVTLSCSPISGHRSVSWYQQTPGQGLQFLFEYFSETQRNKGNFPGRFSGRQFSNSRSEMNVSTLELGDSALYLCASSLGGRGNQPQHFGDGTRLSIL.

This sequence joins TRBV7-6 and TRBJ2-1; 7 bases fit TRBD2. J gave up 9 bases and V 5 bases, and 13 bases lay outside the gene matches. The CDR3 is 15 residues long. CDR1 is SGHVS and CDR2 is FNYEAQ in the germline V gene. The CDR3 DNA reads as TGTGCCAGCAGCATGGGAGGGCCGGGGTCGGGTGAGCAGTTCTTC. This translates into CASSMGGPGSGEQFF.